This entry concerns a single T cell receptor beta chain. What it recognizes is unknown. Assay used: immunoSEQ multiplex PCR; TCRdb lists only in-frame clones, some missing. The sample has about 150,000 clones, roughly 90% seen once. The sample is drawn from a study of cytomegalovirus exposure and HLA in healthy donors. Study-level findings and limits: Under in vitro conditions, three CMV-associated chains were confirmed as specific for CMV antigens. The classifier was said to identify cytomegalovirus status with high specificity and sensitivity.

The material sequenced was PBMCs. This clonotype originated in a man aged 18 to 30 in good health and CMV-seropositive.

CDR3 in amino acids: CASTTGTLRFDEQFF. The CDR3 DNA reads TGCGCCAGCACTACGGGGACTTTGAGATTCGATGAGCAGTTCTTC. The rearrangement links TRBV10-2 to TRBJ2-1; perhaps TRBD2 as D (6 bases). Germline values: CDR1 WSHSY, CDR2 SAAADI. The length of the CDR3 is 15 residues. V was cut by 7 bases and J by 8 bases, with 21 bases left in between.